The 24 T cell receptor beta chains presented below share a single source sample, sequenced in a study of PD-1 blockade in mismatch repair-deficient tumors. Data came from immunoSEQ multiplex PCR; TCRdb stores just in-frame clones and leaves some out. The table shows more than 40,000 clones, with roughly 80% occurring only once. The sample was peripheral blood, taken approximately 18 weeks after starting pembrolizumab. The receptors come from an adult with mismatch repair-deficient cancer.

This chain connects TRBV13 to TRBJ2-3; the match to TRBD1 covers 7 bases. Per germline, CDR1 PRHDT and CDR2 FYEKMQ (reference sequence). Trimming cost V 5 bases and J 2 bases; bases outside gene matches: 7. CDR3 size: 15 residues. In DNA form, the CDR3 reads TGTGCCAGCAGCGGCCGACAGGGAGACACAGATACGCAGTATTTT. Its protein is CASSGRQGDTDTQYF.

In nucleotides, the CDR3 is TGTGCCAGCAGAACCACCTACGAGCAGTACTTC. Its translation: CASRTTYEQYF. The chain recombines TRBV27 with TRBJ2-7, with D unclear. The CDR3 sequence is 11 residues long. Germline V gene lookup returns CDR1 MNHEY and CDR2 SMNVEV (reference sequence). Trimming shortened V by 6 bases and J by 2 bases, and 5 bases separated the two germline ends.

This clone was seen more than once but under ten times. The chain's CDR3 is CASSTGGVYEQYF. DNA for the CDR3: TGTGCCAGCAGCACGGGGGGCGTCTACGAGCAGTACTTC. This sequence joins TRBV7-9 and TRBJ2-7; D might be TRBD2 (7 bases). Germline V CDR1 and CDR2: SEHNR, FQNEAQ (reference sequence). V gave up 5 bases and J gave up 3 bases, with 11 bases separating them. The CDR3 consists of 13 residues.

This chain connects TRBV4-1 to TRBJ2-1, with 8 nucleotides matching TRBD2. The CDR3 runs to 14 residues. The germline V gene has CDR1 MGHRA and CDR2 YSYEKL. Trimming at V came to 8 bases and at J to 7 bases, leaving 10 bases not matched to a gene. Written as DNA, the CDR3 is TGCGCCAGCCCCTACGCACTAGCGGTAAATGAGCAGTTCTTC. As protein: CASPYALAVNEQFF.

The chain employs TRBV11-2 and TRBJ2-3; D is unresolved. The germline CDR1 and CDR2 sequences are SGHAT and FQNNGV. With 6 bases removed from V and 3 bases from J, the gap between germline ends came to 13 bases. The CDR3 consists of 14 residues. The DNA of the CDR3 is TGTGCCAGCAGGGTTCTAGAGCGTACAGATACGCAGTATTTT. Protein product: CASRVLERTDTQYF.

This clone was seen a few times. The V gene is TRBV7-2, the J gene TRBJ1-5; D is possibly TRBD1 (5 bases). Germline V gene data show CDR1 as SGHTA and CDR2 as FQGNSA. The V and J ends lost 4 bases and 2 bases respectively, with 9 bases between them. The CDR3 length is 14 residues. CDR3 residues: CASSSRGGNQPQHF. CDR3 in DNA: TGTGCCAGCAGCTCACGGGGGGGCAATCAGCCCCAGCATTTT.

The chain links TRBV27 to TRBJ2-5; 9 bases map to TRBD2. V shed 8 bases, J shed 2 bases, and the junction held 12 bases outside the gene matches. Germline V gene data show CDR1 as MNHEY and CDR2 as SMNVEV (reference sequence). There are 16 residues in the CDR3. CDR3 amino acids: CASSLGVRGGQETQYF. The CDR3 nucleotides read TGTGCCAGCTCACTCGGAGTGCGGGGGGGACAAGAGACCCAGTACTTC.

J is TRBJ2-3 and V is TRBV6-1; D is uncertain. Germline V gene lookup returns CDR1 MNHNS and CDR2 SASEGT. The V end lost 4 bases, the J end lost 2 bases, and 13 bases lay between the germline ends. The CDR3 extends over 15 amino acids. CDR3: CASSAGQAFTDTQYF. CDR3 DNA: TGTGCCAGCAGTGCCGGGCAGGCCTTCACAGATACGCAGTATTTT.

The chain recombines TRBV2 with TRBJ2-3; D is undetermined. Germline-derived CDR1 and CDR2 are SNHLY and FYNNEI. The CDR3 has 11 amino acids. V lost 5 bases to trimming and J lost 3 bases, with 3 bases between them. CDR3 in amino acids: CASSLTDTQYF. In DNA form, the CDR3 reads TGTGCCAGCAGTTTGACAGATACGCAGTATTTT. The full variable domain, completed using reference TRBV2 and TRBJ2-3, is EPEVTQTPSHQVTQMGQEVILRCVPISNHLYFYWYRQILGQKVEFLVSFYNNEISEKSEIFDDQFSVERPDGSNFTLKIRSTKLEDSAMYFCASSLTDTQYFGPGTRLTVL.

This clone was counted once. V gene TRBV4-3 combines with J gene TRBJ2-1; no clear D gene. CDR3 length equals 15 residues. Trimming pared 4 bases from V and 5 bases from J, leaving 15 bases between. CDR1 is LGHNA and CDR2 is YSLEER in the germline V gene. CDR3: CASSPRTRADNEQFF. CDR3 nucleotides: TGCGCCAGCAGCCCAAGAACCCGGGCGGACAATGAGCAGTTCTTC.

This clone appeared a single time. The chain uses TRBV14 and TRBJ2-1; possibly TRBD1 for D (5 bases). Germline V CDR1 and CDR2: SGHDN, FVKESK. The CDR3 has 15 amino acids. V dropped 7 bases and J dropped 8 bases, with 21 bases sitting between them. The CDR3, as DNA: TGTGCCAGCACCTTGCAGGCAGGGAAGGGCTATGAGCAGTTCTTC. Translated, it gives CASTLQAGKGYEQFF.

The genes are TRBV19 and TRBJ2-1, with a possible D match to TRBD2 (7 bases). Between the trimmed V and J ends, which lost 10 bases and 4 bases, there was a span of 20 bases. The CDR3 runs to 15 residues. Germline V lookup: CDR1 LNHDA, CDR2 SQIVND (reference sequence). The CDR3 here is CATEGRGTGYNEQFF. The CDR3, as DNA: TGTGCCACGGAAGGGAGGGGAACAGGGTACAATGAGCAGTTCTTC.

The rearrangement joins TRBV14 to TRBJ2-5; unclear D gene. Germline V gene sequence: CDR1 SGHDN, CDR2 FVKESK. V was shortened by 2 bases and J by 5 bases, with 9 bases between the two germline ends. CDR3 length: 13 amino acids. For the CDR3, the DNA is TGTGCCAGCAGCCAAAGAAACGGGGAGACCCAGTACTTC. Translated, it gives CASSQRNGETQYF.

The J gene is TRBJ2-5, the V gene TRBV11-3, with D unclear. The germline CDR1 and CDR2 sequences are SGHNT and YENEEA. Between the trimmed V and J ends, which lost 2 bases and 2 bases, there was a span of 6 bases. This CDR3 is built from 13 residues. CDR3 coding DNA: TGTGCCAGCAGCTTACGAGTTCAAGAGACCCAGTACTTC. It translates to CASSLRVQETQYF.

This rearrangement joins TRBV10-1 to TRBJ1-2; TRBD1 is a possible D gene (5 bases). The CDR3 is 13 residues long. The V and J ends lost 2 bases and 7 bases respectively, with 11 bases between them. The germline V gene has CDR1 WNHNN and CDR2 SYGVQD (reference sequence). The CDR3 DNA sequence: TGCGCCAGCAGTGAGCGCAGGGTTGGTGGCTACACCTTC. Translating it yields CASSERRVGGYTF.

This clone was detected only a few times. The chain's CDR3 is CASSEALQTGNGYTF. In DNA form, the CDR3 reads TGTGCCAGCAGTGAAGCGCTTCAGACAGGGAATGGCTACACCTTC. The V gene is TRBV2, the J gene TRBJ1-2, with 7 bases identical to TRBD1. Trimming cost V 0 bases and J 6 bases; bases outside gene matches: 7. CDR1 is SNHLY and CDR2 is FYNNEI in the germline V gene. There are 15 residues in the CDR3.

This chain uses TRBV10-1 with TRBJ2-7; D remains ambiguous. V dropped 8 bases and J dropped 4 bases, with 15 bases sitting between them. This CDR3 has 13 amino acids. From germline, CDR1 is WNHNN and CDR2 SYGVQD (reference sequence). Written as DNA, the CDR3 is TGCGCCAGCGCCTGGCTATTTCGGTACGAGCAGTACTTC. It translates to CASAWLFRYEQYF.

The chain links TRBV5-1 to TRBJ1-4; possibly TRBD1 for D (6 bases). Trimming cost V 7 bases and J 2 bases, with 15 bases left between them. CDR1 SGHRS and CDR2 YFSETQ come from the germline V gene. This CDR3 has 15 residues. The CDR3 region has the DNA TGCGCCAGCGGACCCGGGACACCGACTAATGAAAAACTGTTTTTT. This codes for CASGPGTPTNEKLFF. The whole variable domain, remainder taken from reference TRBV5-1 and TRBJ1-4, is KAGVTQTPRYLIKTRGQQVTLSCSPISGHRSVSWYQQTPGQGLQFLFEYFSETQRNKGNFPGRFSGRQFSNSRSEMNVSTLELGDSALYLCASGPGTPTNEKLFFGSGTQLSVL.

There are a few counts of this clone. The chain employs TRBV5-6 and TRBJ2-7; 14 nucleotides align to TRBD2. CDR1 is SGHDT and CDR2 is YYEEEE in the germline V gene. The CDR3 consists of 16 residues. J lost 3 bases, V lost 4 bases, and 6 bases had no gene match. This CDR3 reads CASSAGTSGSVYEQYF. As DNA, the CDR3 is TGTGCCAGCAGCGCCGGGACTAGCGGGAGTGTCTACGAGCAGTACTTC.

The rearrangement joins TRBV19 to TRBJ1-1; D is ambiguous. This CDR3 spans 13 amino acids. Trimming took 3 bases from V and 0 from J, leaving 5 bases between them. Germline V gives CDR1 LNHDA, CDR2 SQIVND (reference sequence). The CDR3 bases are TGTGCCAGTAGTATGGCGGTGAACACTGAAGCTTTCTTT. It yields the protein CASSMAVNTEAFF.

This chain joins TRBV5-5 and TRBJ1-2, with 8 nucleotides matching TRBD1. The germline V gene has CDR1 SGHKS and CDR2 YYEKEE (reference sequence). The CDR3 totals 13 residues. V was pared by 4 bases and J by 3 bases, with 2 bases of the junction left unmatched. CDR3 coding DNA: TGTGCCAGCAGCAAGACAGGGGACTATGGCTACACCTTC. Protein sequence: CASSKTGDYGYTF.

In its sample, this clone ranks as medium-sized (0.01 to 0.1%). This chain uses TRBV19 with TRBJ2-7; possibly TRBD2 for D (6 bases). This CDR3 has 14 amino acids. The germline V gene encodes CDR1 LNHDA and CDR2 SQIVND (reference sequence). The V and J ends lost 4 bases and 3 bases respectively, with 13 bases between them. CDR3 sequence (DNA): TGTGCCAGTAGTACGCCGGGACTTCACTACGAGCAGTACTTC. The encoded protein is CASSTPGLHYEQYF. Full variable domain (missing parts from reference TRBV19 and TRBJ2-7): DGGITQSPKYLFRKEGQNVTLSCEQNLNHDAMYWYRQDPGQGLRLIYYSQIVNDFQKGDIAEGYSVSREKKESFPLTVTSAQKNPTAFYLCASSTPGLHYEQYFGPGTRLTVT.

The chain employs TRBV19 and TRBJ2-2; 9 bases agree with TRBD1. J lost 8 bases, V lost 11 bases, and 12 bases had no gene match. CDR1 is LNHDA, CDR2 SQIVND, per germline (reference sequence). This CDR3 region has 14 residues. In nucleotides, the CDR3 is TGTGCCTCAAAGGGGACAGGGCTCCGGGGGGAGCTGTTTTTT. It encodes CASKGTGLRGELFF.

J is TRBJ2-7 and V is TRBV6-5, with 8 bases lining up with TRBD2. The CDR3 consists of 15 residues. Looked up from germline, CDR1 is MNHEY and CDR2 is SVGAGI. The V and J ends lost 0 bases and 5 bases, in that order; junction bases with no gene match: 6. CDR3 nucleotide sequence: TGTGCCAGCAGTTACTCAAGCGGGAGAGGTAACGAGCAGTACTTC. Translation gives CASSYSSGRGNEQYF.